Listed here are 2 T cell receptor beta chains from one sample, sequenced in a study of blood T cell repertoires in COVID-19. Produced via immunoSEQ multiplex PCR; TCRdb's table is partial and in-frame only. The table has hundreds of thousands of clones, 85% to 90% seen once. Material for sequencing was PBMCs or T cells enriched from blood (not recorded which). The receptor set was obtained from a woman aged 45-65 years in a cohort exposed to, infected with or recovered from COVID-19 (not recorded which).

The chain carries TRBV4-2 and TRBJ1-6, with D perhaps matching TRBD1 (5 bases). The CDR3 runs 17 residues. Germline CDR1 reads LGHNA; CDR2 reads YNFKEQ. V gave up 0 bases and J gave up 8 bases, with 17 bases separating them. The CDR3: CASSQDSQAGYDSPLHF. The DNA for the CDR3 is TGTGCCAGCAGCCAAGATAGTCAGGCAGGGTATGATTCACCCCTCCACTTT.

The J gene is TRBJ1-5, the V gene TRBV10-2; the match to TRBD1 covers 8 bases. Per germline, CDR1 WSHSY and CDR2 SAAADI. This CDR3 is 13 amino acids long. The trim removed 6 bases at V and 7 bases at J, leaving 5 bases unmatched. The CDR3 nucleotides are TGCGCCAGCAGCCAGGGGGCTAGACAGCCCCAGCATTTT. This gives the protein CASSQGARQPQHF.